One sample yielded the 2 T cell receptor beta chains listed below, sequenced in a study of response to subunit inactivated influenza vaccine. TCRdb processed the RT-PCR reads anew with MiXCR; each CDR3 protein has one entry. The sample yields 550,000 to 800,000 distinct CDR3 sequences, around 14% seen once. The material was PBMCs from blood, obtained approximately 12 days after vaccination. Every receptor here comes from a middle-aged man who received an inactivated influenza vaccine.

The V call is TRBV20-1, the J call TRBJ1-1; D remains unclear. V gave up 2 bases and J gave up 6 bases, with 22 bases separating them. The CDR3 runs 16 residues. CDR1 DFQATT and CDR2 SNEGSKA come from the germline V gene (reference sequence). This CDR3 reads CSARTHTVTFRAEAFF. The CDR3 region has the DNA TGCAGTGCTAGAACTCACACGGTCACCTTTAGGGCTGAAGCTTTCTTT.

This clonotype has just a few counts. The chain joins TRBV29-1 to TRBJ1-3; D gene ambiguous. The germline gives CDR1 SQVTM, CDR2 ANQGSEA. This CDR3 spans 15 amino acids. The V gene lost 0 bases and the J gene lost 2 bases, with 11 bases spanning the gap. This chain's CDR3 is CSVEDSTPPGNTIYF. The CDR3 DNA reads TGCAGCGTTGAAGATTCTACCCCCCCTGGAAACACCATATATTTT.